This TCR beta chain was captured by sequencing in a study of blood T cell repertoires in COVID-19. Assay: immunoSEQ multiplex PCR; the TCRdb copy retains only in-frame clones and omits some. The table has 150,000 to 250,000 clones, 79% seen once. Per germline, CDR1 SEHNR and CDR2 FQNEAQ (reference sequence). CDR3 length equals 14 residues. Trimming at V came to 6 bases and at J to 5 bases, leaving 8 bases not matched to a gene. Patients at the Seattle site were enrolled during active infection and followed longitudinally. J is TRBJ2-7 and V is TRBV7-9; TRBD1 agrees at 9 bases. Sequencing was done on a sample of peripheral blood. This receptor was obtained from a woman aged 40 to 50 with COVID-19, enrolled during active disease. CDR3 in amino acids: CASRGTGIGHEQYF. In nucleotides, the CDR3 is TGTGCCAGCAGGGGGACAGGGATTGGCCACGAGCAGTACTTC.